The 31 T cell receptor beta chains listed next were all sequenced from one sample in a study of T cell responses to AZD1222 COVID-19 vaccine (dated by TCRdb to the early 2020s). This sample's time point label indicates: baseline before first vaccination. Library preparation was by the immunoSEQ multiplex PCR assay. TCRdb's version of the immuneACCESS table is confined to in-frame rearrangements and falls short of the full clone set. An unresolved V gene accounts for under half of the shortfall where checked; the remainder is of unknown origin. Counted in this sample were around 90,000 clones; 70% to 90% of them appeared once. Clones ranked in the top ten supply 13% of the sample. The sample in question was peripheral blood, obtained on day 0 of AZD1222 vaccination. Receptors originate from an adult in good health.

The V call is TRBV19, the J call TRBJ1-5; D gene ambiguous. CDR3 size: 15 residues. In germline, CDR1 is LNHDA, CDR2 SQIVND (reference sequence). V lost 3 bases, J lost 0 bases, and 9 bases lay in between. DNA for the CDR3: TGTGCCAGTAGTATCGGACTGGTTAGCAATCAGCCCCAGCATTTT. As protein: CASSIGLVSNQPQHF.

The chain joins TRBV5-5 to TRBJ2-2, with TRBD1 as a possible D gene (5 bases). Per the germline V gene, CDR1 is SGHKS and CDR2 is YYEKEE (reference sequence). The CDR3 contains 14 residues. V lost 1 base to trimming and J lost 6 bases, with 10 bases between them. CDR3 region: CASSLKQAAGELFF. CDR3 sequence (DNA): TGTGCCAGCAGCTTGAAACAGGCTGCCGGGGAGCTGTTTTTT. Complete variable domain (other parts from reference TRBV5-5 and TRBJ2-2): DAGVTQSPTHLIKTRGQQVTLRCSPISGHKSVSWYQQVLGQGPQFIFQYYEKEERGRGNFPDRFSARQFPNYSSELNVNALLLGDSALYLCASSLKQAAGELFFGEGSRLTVL.

The chain employs TRBV10-3 and TRBJ1-4; TRBD1 might be the D (5 bases). The CDR3 loop spans 15 amino acids. Trimming cost V 1 base and J 6 bases, with 12 bases left between them. Per germline, CDR1 ENHRY and CDR2 SYGVKD. For the CDR3, the DNA is TGTGCCATCAGTGAGTTAGGGGCGCGGGATGAAAAACTGTTTTTT. Translating gives CAISELGARDEKLFF.

The chain employs TRBV4-1 and TRBJ1-5; 12 bases map to TRBD1. The CDR3 extends over 17 amino acids. Germline V gene sequence: CDR1 MGHRA, CDR2 YSYEKL. J was trimmed by 5 bases and V by 1 base; bases with no gene match: 6. The CDR3 loop reads CASSQGRGQGAHQPQHF. The CDR3 DNA reads TGCGCCAGCAGCCAAGGAAGGGGACAGGGGGCACATCAGCCCCAGCATTTT.

The V and J genes are TRBV5-1 and TRBJ2-7; no firm D call. Germline CDR1 reads SGHRS; CDR2 reads YFSETQ. The CDR3 is 15 residues long. V lost 3 bases to trimming and J lost 1 base, with 14 bases between them. CDR3 DNA: TGCGCCAGCAGCTGGCGGACGGGCATGTCCTACGAGCAGTACTTC. It encodes CASSWRTGMSYEQYF.

This rearrangement joins TRBV25-1 to TRBJ2-3, with D possibly matching TRBD1 (5 bases). Germline loops: CDR1 MGHDK, CDR2 SYGVNS. V was cut by 3 bases and J by 0 bases, with 13 bases left in between. The CDR3 is 16 residues long. Here the CDR3 reads CASSDPRVLSTDTQYF. The CDR3 nucleotides are TGTGCCAGCAGTGACCCCAGGGTGTTGAGCACAGATACGCAGTATTTT.

In nucleotides, the CDR3 is TGTGCCAGCAGCTTAGGTAGACTAGTATTTGTGGATGAGCAGTTCTTC. Its translation is CASSLGRLVFVDEQFF. The chain couples TRBV7-8 to TRBJ2-1; D may be TRBD2 (6 bases). The CDR3 covers 16 residues. The germline gives CDR1 SGHVS, CDR2 FQNEAQ. V was pared by 1 base and J by 8 bases, with 18 bases between.

This chain links TRBV7-3 with TRBJ2-2, with 9 nucleotides matching TRBD1. Trimming cost V 1 base and J 4 bases; bases outside gene matches: 7. Germline V gene data show CDR1 as SGHTA and CDR2 as FQGTGA. CDR3 size: 17 residues. The CDR3 region has the DNA TGTGCCAGCAGCTTAAACTCGGGACAGGGCCCCACCGGGGAGCTGTTTTTT. Protein: CASSLNSGQGPTGELFF.

This chain links TRBV6-5 with TRBJ2-2; 8 bases line up with TRBD2. Germline values: CDR1 MNHEY, CDR2 SVGAGI. The CDR3 length is 16 residues. The V segment lost 2 bases and the J segment 5 bases; nucleotides outside the gene matches: 7. The CDR3, as DNA: TGTGCCAGCAGTTACCCGGGAGGGGGGGCGACCGGGGAGCTGTTTTTT. Its protein is CASSYPGGGATGELFF.

The chain has TRBV5-6 and TRBJ1-1; 10 positions match TRBD1. Germline V CDR1 and CDR2: SGHDT, YYEEEE. CDR3 length: 14 residues. The ends lost 3 bases at V and 6 bases at J; junction bases unmatched: 5. The CDR3 bases are TGTGCCAGCAGCTGGACAGGGGGGAAGGCTGAAGCTTTCTTT. It translates to CASSWTGGKAEAFF.

The CDR3 spells CASSARGDSPLHF. In DNA form, the CDR3 reads TGTGCCAGCAGCGCTAGGGGAGATTCACCCCTCCACTTT. This chain joins TRBV9 and TRBJ1-6; a possible D gene is TRBD1 (5 bases). Germline CDR1 reads SGDLS; CDR2 reads YYNGEE. The CDR3 covers 13 residues. The V gene lost 3 bases and the J gene lost 8 bases, with 9 bases spanning the gap. Based on the CDR3 plus reference TRBV9 and TRBJ1-6, the full variable domain is DSGVTQTPKHLITATGQRVTLRCSPRSGDLSVYWYQQSLDQGLQFLIQYYNGEERAKGNILERFSAQQFPDLHSELNLSSLELGDSALYFCASSARGDSPLHFGNGTRLTVT.

V usage is TRBV2 and J usage is TRBJ2-4; 7 nucleotides agree with TRBD1. Germline CDR1 and CDR2: SNHLY and FYNNEI. The CDR3 totals 14 residues. V trimming: 9 bases; J trimming: 2 bases; junction bases outside the gene matches: 7. The CDR3 here is CASQGDRTKNIQYF. As DNA, the CDR3 is TGTGCCAGTCAGGGGGATAGGACCAAAAACATTCAGTACTTC.

The chain carries TRBV23-1 and TRBJ1-2; 7 nucleotides agree with TRBD1. TRBV23-1 falls under the ORF class, with uncertain function. V shed 8 bases and J 2 bases; nucleotides not matched to a gene: 14. The CDR3 runs 16 residues. CDR3 DNA sequence: TGCGCCAGCCCACAGATACCGAGGGGGCCGAACTATGGCTACACCTTC. It codes for CASPQIPRGPNYGYTF.

V gene TRBV2 combines with J gene TRBJ2-1; 9 nucleotides agree with TRBD2. This CDR3 comprises 14 residues. Unmatched junction bases numbered 5, after V lost 6 bases and J lost 5 bases. Germline loops: CDR1 SNHLY, CDR2 FYNNEI. CDR3 sequence: CASRPGLAHNEQFF. CDR3 in DNA: TGTGCCAGCAGGCCGGGACTAGCTCACAATGAGCAGTTCTTC.

This clone was found once. The rearrangement joins TRBV4-3 to TRBJ1-4; perhaps TRBD1 as D (5 bases). Germline values: CDR1 LGHNA, CDR2 YSLEER. This CDR3 comprises 15 residues. The V and J ends lost 1 base and 11 bases respectively, with 17 bases between them. The chain's CDR3 is CASSQVVAREGKLFF. The DNA for the CDR3 is TGCGCCAGCAGCCAAGTTGTTGCCAGGGAGGGGAAACTGTTTTTT.

The V call is TRBV7-8, the J call TRBJ2-7; D uncertain. This CDR3 is built from 12 residues. Trimming removed 5 bases at V and 3 bases at J, with 8 bases between. The germline V gene encodes CDR1 SGHVS and CDR2 FQNEAQ. The CDR3 bases are TGTGCCAGCAGCCCGTCCTTCTACGAGCAGTACTTC. Amino acids: CASSPSFYEQYF.

This clone appeared once. This chain uses TRBV6-5 with TRBJ1-1; 10 positions agree with TRBD1. The CDR3 is made up of 15 amino acids. Losses at the gene ends were 4 bases for V and 2 bases for J; bases not matched to a gene: 4. CDR1 is MNHEY, CDR2 SVGAGI, per germline. The CDR3 DNA sequence: TGTGCCAGCAGTTGGACAGGGGGAATAAACACTGAAGCTTTCTTT. Protein product: CASSWTGGINTEAFF.

This chain links TRBV30 with TRBJ1-4; D possibly corresponds to TRBD1 (5 bases). Germline CDR1 is GTSNPN and CDR2 is SVGIG (reference sequence). This CDR3 is 15 amino acids long. The ends were cut back, 2 bases at V and 8 bases at J, with 18 bases in the middle. The CDR3 DNA is TGTGCCTGGAGTCTGCTGCGGGGGGATGAAGAAAAACTGTTTTTT. It specifies CAWSLLRGDEEKLFF.

The chain combines TRBV5-1 with TRBJ1-2, with D unresolved. The CDR3 loop spans 16 amino acids. The V gene's germline CDR1 is SGHRS and CDR2 YFSETQ. V lost 0 bases and J lost 0, with 12 bases in between. CDR3 coding DNA: TGCGCCAGCAGCTTGGAGTGGGCCGCCGCTAACTATGGCTACACCTTC. Its translation: CASSLEWAAANYGYTF.

The chain links TRBV12-3 or TRBV12-4 to TRBJ2-1; tentative D call: TRBD1 (5 bases). The CDR3 consists of 13 residues. V dropped 7 bases and J dropped 4 bases, with 11 bases sitting between them. CDR3 bases: TGTGCCAGCACCGGAGACAGTTACAATGAGCAGTTCTTC. This encodes CASTGDSYNEQFF.

The genes are TRBV7-2 and TRBJ1-6; the D is unclear. V was shortened by 5 bases and J by 9 bases, with 17 bases between the two germline ends. Germline assignment: CDR1 SGHTA and CDR2 FQGNSA. This CDR3 has 15 amino acids. CDR3 amino acids: CASSPTTGWGSPLHF. The CDR3 DNA is TGTGCCAGCAGCCCTACGACGGGATGGGGTTCACCCCTCCACTTT.

The rearrangement uses TRBV28 and TRBJ2-2; the D gene is possibly TRBD1 (6 bases). From germline, CDR1 is MDHEN and CDR2 SYDVKM. The CDR3 consists of 15 residues. With 8 bases removed from V and 5 bases from J, the gap between germline ends came to 18 bases. The CDR3 reads CASGDTEHVTGELFF. CDR3 nucleotides: TGTGCCAGCGGGGACACCGAACACGTTACCGGGGAGCTGTTTTTT.

This chain uses TRBV11-2 with TRBJ2-7; D remains ambiguous. The CDR3 has 12 amino acids. The V and J ends lost 2 bases and 5 bases respectively, with 7 bases between them. CDR1 is SGHAT, CDR2 FQNNGV, per germline. CDR3 nucleotides: TGTGCCAGCAGCTTATCCCAGGACGAGCAGTACTTC. Encoded protein: CASSLSQDEQYF.

The chain carries TRBV29-1 and TRBJ1-2; no reliable D call. This CDR3 is built from 12 residues. V was pared by 3 bases and J by 2 bases, with 7 bases between. Germline CDR1 SQVTM, CDR2 ANQGSEA. In DNA, the CDR3 is TGCAGCGTTGAGGCCAGCAACTATGGCTACACCTTC. It translates to CSVEASNYGYTF.

The V gene is TRBV21-1, the J gene TRBJ2-2; the D call of TRBD2 is as the table states it, not checked on the DNA. TRBV21-1 is termed a pseudogene. There are 14 residues in the CDR3. The CDR3 DNA reads as TGTGCCGCTACCAGAAGAGGGAACACCGGGGAGCTGTTTTTT. Protein sequence: CAATRRGNTGELFF.

The V call is TRBV7-9, the J call TRBJ1-4; D call uncertain. The CDR3 sequence is 15 residues long. CDR1 and CDR2 from the germline V gene are SEHNR and FQNEAQ (reference sequence). V lost 0 bases, J lost 5 bases, and 10 bases lay in between. CDR3 DNA: TGTGCCAGCAGCTTAGCAGGGCTGAGGAATGAAAAACTGTTTTTT. Protein product: CASSLAGLRNEKLFF.

This chain links TRBV27 with TRBJ1-2; D unclear. The V end lost 2 bases, the J end lost 4 bases, and 11 bases lay between the germline ends. Germline V gene sequence: CDR1 MNHEY, CDR2 SMNVEV (reference sequence). The CDR3 has 14 amino acids. In nucleotides, the CDR3 is TGTGCCAGCAGTTTAGGAGGAGATGGCTATGGCTACACCTTC. Its protein is CASSLGGDGYGYTF.

The DNA of the CDR3 is TGTGCCAGCAGCGTCGGGACGGTCTACGAGCAGTACTTC. Protein product: CASSVGTVYEQYF. V usage is TRBV7-9 and J usage is TRBJ2-7; D is tentatively TRBD1 or TRBD2 (5 bases each). The CDR3 sequence is 13 residues long. V lost 5 bases to trimming and J lost 3 bases, with 11 bases between them. Germline CDR1 SEHNR, CDR2 FQNEAQ (reference sequence).

The chain recombines TRBV5-1 with TRBJ2-3; the match to TRBD1 covers 9 bases. The V segment lost 3 bases and the J segment 2 bases; nucleotides outside the gene matches: 4. The length of the CDR3 is 15 residues. Germline values: CDR1 SGHRS, CDR2 YFSETQ. CDR3 region: CASSWGDRDTDTQYF. Written as DNA, the CDR3 is TGCGCCAGCAGCTGGGGGGACAGGGACACAGATACGCAGTATTTT.

This chain joins TRBV5-4 and TRBJ2-7; D ambiguous. The CDR3 spans 15 residues. The V and J ends lost 4 bases and 0 bases respectively, with 14 bases between them. Per the germline V gene, CDR1 is SGHNT and CDR2 is YYREEE (reference sequence). The CDR3 nucleotides are TGTGCCAGCAGCCCAGGCTCAGGATTCTCCTACGAGCAGTACTTC. Its protein is CASSPGSGFSYEQYF.

This rearrangement joins TRBV5-1 to TRBJ1-3, with D possibly being TRBD1 (5 bases). This CDR3 has 15 amino acids. The germline gives CDR1 SGHRS, CDR2 YFSETQ. Trimming took 4 bases from V and 4 from J, leaving 15 bases between them. The CDR3 sequence is CASSEGHRAGNTIYF. CDR3 nucleotides: TGCGCCAGCAGCGAAGGACACCGAGCGGGAAACACCATATATTTT. The entire variable domain, with the rest obtained from reference TRBV5-1 and TRBJ1-3, is as follows: KAGVTQTPRYLIKTRGQQVTLSCSPISGHRSVSWYQQTPGQGLQFLFEYFSETQRNKGNFPGRFSGRQFSNSRSEMNVSTLELGDSALYLCASSEGHRAGNTIYFGEGSWLTVV.